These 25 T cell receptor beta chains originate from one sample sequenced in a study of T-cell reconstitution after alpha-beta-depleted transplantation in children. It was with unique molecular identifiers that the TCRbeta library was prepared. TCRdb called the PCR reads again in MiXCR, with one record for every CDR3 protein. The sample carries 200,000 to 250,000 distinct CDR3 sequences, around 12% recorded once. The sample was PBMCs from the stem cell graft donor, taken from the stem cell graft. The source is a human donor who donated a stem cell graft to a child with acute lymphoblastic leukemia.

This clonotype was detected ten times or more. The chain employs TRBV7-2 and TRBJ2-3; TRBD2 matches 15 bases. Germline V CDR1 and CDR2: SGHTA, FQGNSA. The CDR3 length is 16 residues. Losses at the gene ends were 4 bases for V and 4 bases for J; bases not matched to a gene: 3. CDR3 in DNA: TGTGCCAGCAGCTCACGGACTAGCGGGGGGGCAGATACGCAGTATTTT. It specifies CASSSRTSGGADTQYF.

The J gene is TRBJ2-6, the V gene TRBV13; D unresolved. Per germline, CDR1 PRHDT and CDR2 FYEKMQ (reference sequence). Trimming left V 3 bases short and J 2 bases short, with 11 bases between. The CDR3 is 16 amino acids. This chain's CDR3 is CASSFKGLPGANVLTF. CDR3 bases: TGTGCCAGCAGCTTCAAAGGGCTTCCTGGGGCCAACGTCCTGACTTTC.

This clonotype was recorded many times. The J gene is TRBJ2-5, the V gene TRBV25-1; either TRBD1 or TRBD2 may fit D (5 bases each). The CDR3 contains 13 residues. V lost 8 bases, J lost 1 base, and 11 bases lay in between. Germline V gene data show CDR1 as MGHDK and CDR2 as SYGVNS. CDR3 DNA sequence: TGTGCCAGCGGGACGGGGATCCAAGAGACCCAGTACTTC. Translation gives CASGTGIQETQYF.

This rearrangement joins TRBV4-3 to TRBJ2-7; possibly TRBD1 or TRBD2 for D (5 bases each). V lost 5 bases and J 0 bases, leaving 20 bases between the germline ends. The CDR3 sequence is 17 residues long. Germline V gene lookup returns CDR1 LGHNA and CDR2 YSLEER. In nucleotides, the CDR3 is TGCGCCAGCAGCGCCCGGGACCTACCAAGGAGCTCCTACGAGCAGTACTTC. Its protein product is CASSARDLPRSSYEQYF.

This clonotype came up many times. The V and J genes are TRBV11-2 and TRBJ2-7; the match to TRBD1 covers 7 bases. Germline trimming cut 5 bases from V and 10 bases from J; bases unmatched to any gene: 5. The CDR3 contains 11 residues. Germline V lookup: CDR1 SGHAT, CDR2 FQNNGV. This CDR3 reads CASSTNRGQYF. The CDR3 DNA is TGTGCCAGCAGCACCAACAGGGGACAGTACTTC.

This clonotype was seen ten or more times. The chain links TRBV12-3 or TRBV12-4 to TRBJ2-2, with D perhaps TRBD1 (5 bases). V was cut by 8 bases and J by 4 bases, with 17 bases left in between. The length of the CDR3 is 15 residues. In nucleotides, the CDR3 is TGTGCCAGCGCGACAGTAAATCAGGGCACCGGGGAGCTGTTTTTT. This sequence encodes CASATVNQGTGELFF.

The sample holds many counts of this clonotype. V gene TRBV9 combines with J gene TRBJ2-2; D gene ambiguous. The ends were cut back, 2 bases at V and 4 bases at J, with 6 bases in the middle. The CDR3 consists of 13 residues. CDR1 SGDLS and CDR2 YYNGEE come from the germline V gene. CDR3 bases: TGTGCCAGCAGCGTGAAGCGCACCGGGGAGCTGTTTTTT. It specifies CASSVKRTGELFF.

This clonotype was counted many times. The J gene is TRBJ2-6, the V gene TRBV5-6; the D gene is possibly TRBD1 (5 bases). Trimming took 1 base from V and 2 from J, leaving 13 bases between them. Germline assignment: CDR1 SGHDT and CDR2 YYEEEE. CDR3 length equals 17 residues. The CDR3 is CASSLRPIGAGANVLTF. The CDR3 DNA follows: TGTGCCAGCAGCTTGAGGCCTATAGGGGCTGGGGCCAACGTCCTGACTTTC.

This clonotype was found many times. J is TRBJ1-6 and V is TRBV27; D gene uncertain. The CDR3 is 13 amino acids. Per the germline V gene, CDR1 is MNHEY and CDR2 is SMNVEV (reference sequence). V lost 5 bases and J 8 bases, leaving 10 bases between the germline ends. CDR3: CASSPRRDSPLHF. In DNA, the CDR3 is TGTGCCAGCAGTCCGCGACGGGATTCACCCCTCCACTTT.

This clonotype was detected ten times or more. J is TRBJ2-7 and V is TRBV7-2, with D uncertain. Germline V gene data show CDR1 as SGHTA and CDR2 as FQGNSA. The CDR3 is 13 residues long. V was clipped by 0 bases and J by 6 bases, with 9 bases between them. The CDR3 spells CASSLALGGEQYF. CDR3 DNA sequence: TGTGCCAGCAGCTTAGCGCTGGGTGGCGAGCAGTACTTC.

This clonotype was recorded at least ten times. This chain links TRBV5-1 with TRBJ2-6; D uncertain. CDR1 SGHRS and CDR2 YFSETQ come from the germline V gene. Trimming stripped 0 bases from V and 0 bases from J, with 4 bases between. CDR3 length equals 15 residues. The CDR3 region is CASSLGHSGANVLTF. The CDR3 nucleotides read TGCGCCAGCAGCTTGGGACACTCTGGGGCCAACGTCCTGACTTTC.

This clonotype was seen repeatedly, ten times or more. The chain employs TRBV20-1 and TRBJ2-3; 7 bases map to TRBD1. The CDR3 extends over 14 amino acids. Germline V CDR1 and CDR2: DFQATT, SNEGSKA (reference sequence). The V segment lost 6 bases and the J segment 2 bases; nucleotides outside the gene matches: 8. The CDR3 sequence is CSAHRDRITDTQYF. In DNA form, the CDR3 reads TGCAGTGCCCACCGGGACAGAATCACAGATACGCAGTATTTT.

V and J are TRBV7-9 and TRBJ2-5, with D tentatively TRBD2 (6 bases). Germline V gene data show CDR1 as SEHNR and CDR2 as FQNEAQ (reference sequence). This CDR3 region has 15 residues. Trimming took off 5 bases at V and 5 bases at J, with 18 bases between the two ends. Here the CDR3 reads CASSTLRRDRETQYF. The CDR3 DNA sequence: TGTGCCAGCAGCACCCTCCGGCGGGATAGGGAGACCCAGTACTTC.

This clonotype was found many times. CDR3 sequence: CASSYKGETEAFF. In DNA form, the CDR3 reads TGTGCCAGCAGTTACAAAGGGGAAACTGAAGCTTTCTTT. The chain recombines TRBV6-5 with TRBJ1-1, with D maybe TRBD1 (5 bases). Between the trimmed V and J ends, which lost 2 bases and 5 bases, there was a span of 9 bases. The CDR3 has 13 residues. Germline CDR1 is MNHEY and CDR2 is SVGAGI.

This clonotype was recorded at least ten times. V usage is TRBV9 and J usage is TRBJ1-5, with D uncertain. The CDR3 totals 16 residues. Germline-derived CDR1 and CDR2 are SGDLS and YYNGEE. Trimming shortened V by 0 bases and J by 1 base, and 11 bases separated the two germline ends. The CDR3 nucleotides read TGTGCCAGCAGCGTAGGATCGGGTGGAAGCAATCAGCCCCAGCATTTT. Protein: CASSVGSGGSNQPQHF.

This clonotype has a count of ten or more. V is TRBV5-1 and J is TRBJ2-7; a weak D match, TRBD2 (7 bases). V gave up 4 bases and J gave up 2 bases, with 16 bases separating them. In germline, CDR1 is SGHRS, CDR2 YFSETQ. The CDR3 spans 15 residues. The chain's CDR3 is CASSRLIGGPYEQYF. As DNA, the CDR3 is TGCGCCAGCAGCCGGCTGATCGGGGGGCCCTACGAGCAGTACTTC.

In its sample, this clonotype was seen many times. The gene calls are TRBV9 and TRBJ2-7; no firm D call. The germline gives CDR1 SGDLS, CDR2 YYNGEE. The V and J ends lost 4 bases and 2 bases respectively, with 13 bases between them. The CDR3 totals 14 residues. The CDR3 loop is CASSPFDIPYEQYF. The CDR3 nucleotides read TGTGCCAGCAGCCCCTTTGACATCCCCTACGAGCAGTACTTC.

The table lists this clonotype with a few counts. The CDR3 region is CAWLAAIYNEQFF. The DNA of the CDR3 is TGTGCCTGGCTAGCGGCTATCTACAATGAGCAGTTCTTC. The J gene is TRBJ2-1, the V gene TRBV30; 7 bases map to TRBD2. Germline V gene data show CDR1 as GTSNPN and CDR2 as SVGIG (reference sequence). V was pared by 5 bases and J by 3 bases, with 4 bases of the junction left unmatched. The CDR3 spans 13 residues.

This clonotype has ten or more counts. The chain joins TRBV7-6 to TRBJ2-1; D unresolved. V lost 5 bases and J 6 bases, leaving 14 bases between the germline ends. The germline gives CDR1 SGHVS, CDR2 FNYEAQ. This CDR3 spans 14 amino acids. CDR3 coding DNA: TGTGCCAGCAGCCCGGGCCCGGCAGGCAATGAGCAGTTCTTC. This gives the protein CASSPGPAGNEQFF.

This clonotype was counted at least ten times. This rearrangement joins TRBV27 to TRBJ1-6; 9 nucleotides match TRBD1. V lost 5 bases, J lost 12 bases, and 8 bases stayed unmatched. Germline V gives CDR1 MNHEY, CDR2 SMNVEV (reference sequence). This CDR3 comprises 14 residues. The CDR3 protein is CASSLGQGFGPLHF. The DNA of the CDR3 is TGTGCCAGCAGTCTGGGACAGGGTTTTGGACCCCTCCACTTT.

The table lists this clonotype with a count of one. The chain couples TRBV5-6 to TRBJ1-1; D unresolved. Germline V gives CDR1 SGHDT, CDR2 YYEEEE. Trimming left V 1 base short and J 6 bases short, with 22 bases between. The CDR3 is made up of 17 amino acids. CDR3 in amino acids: CASSLNYGRRSMAEAFF. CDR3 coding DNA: TGTGCCAGCAGCTTGAATTACGGACGACGGTCGATGGCTGAAGCTTTCTTT.

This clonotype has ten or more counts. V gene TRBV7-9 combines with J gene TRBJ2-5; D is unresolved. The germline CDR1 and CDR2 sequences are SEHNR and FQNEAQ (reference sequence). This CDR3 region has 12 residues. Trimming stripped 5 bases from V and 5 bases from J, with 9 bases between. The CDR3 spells CASSPLEETQYF. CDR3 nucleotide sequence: TGTGCCAGCAGCCCTCTAGAGGAGACCCAGTACTTC.

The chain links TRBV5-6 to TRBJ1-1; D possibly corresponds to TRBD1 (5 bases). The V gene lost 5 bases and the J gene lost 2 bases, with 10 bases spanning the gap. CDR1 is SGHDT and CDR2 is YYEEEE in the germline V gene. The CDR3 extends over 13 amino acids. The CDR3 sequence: CASSNTGNTEAFF. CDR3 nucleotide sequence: TGTGCCAGCAGTAATACAGGTAACACTGAAGCTTTCTTT.

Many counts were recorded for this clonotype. CDR3 DNA sequence: TGTGCCAGCAGTAGCATAGGGACGCGGAGGGCTGGGGCCAACGTCCTGACTTTC. Its translation is CASSSIGTRRAGANVLTF. The chain employs TRBV6-1 and TRBJ2-6; the D gene is possibly TRBD2 (6 bases). Germline-derived CDR1 and CDR2 are MNHNS and SASEGT. Trimming shortened V by 5 bases and J by 2 bases, and 19 bases separated the two germline ends. CDR3 length: 18 amino acids.

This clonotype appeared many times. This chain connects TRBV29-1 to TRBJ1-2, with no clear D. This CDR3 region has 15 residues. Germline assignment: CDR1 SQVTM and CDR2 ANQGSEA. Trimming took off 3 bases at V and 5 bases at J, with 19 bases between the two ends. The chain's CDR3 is CSVEGAGLAIYGYTF. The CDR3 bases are TGCAGCGTTGAGGGCGCCGGGCTGGCAATATATGGCTACACCTTC.